The 10 T cell receptor beta chains in this list originate from one sample, sequenced in a study of blood T cell repertoires in COVID-19. Here immunoSEQ multiplex PCR was the method, and the copy in TCRdb shows in-frame clones only, minus some. The table has about 190,000 clones, around 80% seen once; the top ten hold 2.5% to 3.5%. Input material: peripheral blood. All receptors come from a woman older than 75 with active or convalescent COVID-19.

The CDR3 region has the DNA TGTGCCAGCAGCCCTCGAGCAGGGTCTGGAAACACCATATATTTT. The encoded protein is CASSPRAGSGNTIYF. The chain employs TRBV7-3 and TRBJ1-3; D possibly corresponds to TRBD1 (5 bases). Trimming stripped 5 bases from V and 1 base from J, with 12 bases between. Germline assignment: CDR1 SGHTA and CDR2 FQGTGA. The CDR3 spans 15 residues.

V is TRBV18 and J is TRBJ2-7; 12 bases line up with TRBD2. Germline V gene data show CDR1 as KGHSH and CDR2 as LQKENI. This CDR3 contains 15 residues. With 3 bases clipped from V and 4 bases from J, the junction kept 4 bases outside the gene matches. The CDR3 DNA is TGTGCCAGCTCACCTACTAGCGGGGGGTGGTACGAGCAGTACTTC. Amino acids: CASSPTSGGWYEQYF.

The genes are TRBV5-1 and TRBJ2-7; weak D call: TRBD1 (6 bases). The CDR3 sequence is 13 residues long. CDR1 SGHRS and CDR2 YFSETQ come from the germline V gene. V was trimmed by 2 bases and J by 6 bases, leaving 12 bases between them. The CDR3 DNA reads TGCGCCAGCAGCTTAGGACAGCAAGGCGAGCAGTACTTC. This sequence encodes CASSLGQQGEQYF.

The CDR3 region is CASSPPPSLNTEAFF. CDR3 DNA: TGTGCCAGCTCACCACCCCCCAGTCTGAACACTGAAGCTTTCTTT. The chain is built from TRBV18 and TRBJ1-1, with D hard to call. The CDR3 sequence is 15 residues long. Per germline, CDR1 KGHSH and CDR2 LQKENI. V was shortened by 0 bases and J by 0 bases, with 8 bases between the two germline ends. The full variable domain, its missing parts supplied by reference TRBV18 and TRBJ1-1, is NAGVMQNPRHLVRRRGQEARLRCSPMKGHSHVYWYRQLPEEGLKFMVYLQKENIIDESGMPKERFSAEFPKEGPSILRIQQVVRGDSAAYFCASSPPPSLNTEAFFGQGTRLTVV.

The gene calls are TRBV5-1 and TRBJ1-2; unclear D gene. This CDR3 comprises 15 residues. Germline lookup yields CDR1 SGHRS and CDR2 YFSETQ. Trimming left V 6 bases short and J 0 bases short, with 15 bases between. The CDR3 protein is CASKYENGANYGYTF. In DNA, the CDR3 is TGCGCCAGCAAATATGAAAACGGGGCTAACTATGGCTACACCTTC.

This chain joins TRBV1 and TRBJ2-3; TRBD2 is the table's D call, not checked against the DNA. TRBV1 is shown as a pseudogene. This CDR3 is 18 amino acids long. The DNA of the CDR3 is TGCACCAGTCGTTCCCAGCGGGGGCCATTCCCTAGCACAGATACGCAGTATTTT. Translating gives CTSRSQRGPFPSTDTQYF.

This clone was found a few times. The J gene is TRBJ1-6, the V gene TRBV3-1 (or the pseudogene TRBV3-2); 10 nucleotides agree with TRBD1. With 4 bases clipped from V and 9 bases from J, the junction kept 9 bases outside the gene matches. CDR1 is LGHDT, CDR2 YNNKEL, per germline (reference sequence). The length of the CDR3 is 16 residues. This CDR3 is CASSPGTGEVISPLHF. CDR3 DNA sequence: TGTGCCAGCAGCCCGGGGACAGGGGAGGTTATTTCACCCCTCCACTTT.

The chain recombines TRBV6-5 with TRBJ1-4; D is undetermined. Germline V gene lookup returns CDR1 MNHEY and CDR2 SVGAGI. Trimming removed 4 bases from V and 4 bases from J, with 10 bases in between. The CDR3 has 14 amino acids. CDR3 coding DNA: TGTGCCAGCAGTTTCCGGGTTCATAATGAAAAACTGTTTTTT. Residues: CASSFRVHNEKLFF.

The gene calls are TRBV7-6 and TRBJ1-5; 8 bases are shared with TRBD1. The CDR3 runs 14 residues. V lost 3 bases, J lost 4 bases, and 2 bases stayed unmatched. Germline CDR1 reads SGHVS; CDR2 reads FNYEAQ. The CDR3 sequence is CASSLGTGNQPQHF. CDR3 DNA: TGTGCCAGCAGCTTGGGGACAGGTAATCAGCCCCAGCATTTT.

This rearrangement joins TRBV5-4 to TRBJ1-4, with 10 positions matching TRBD1. Trimming cost V 2 bases and J 7 bases; bases outside gene matches: 11. Germline CDR1 reads SGHNT; CDR2 reads YYREEE (reference sequence). The CDR3 runs 17 residues. Here the CDR3 reads CASSFGDRGGGFEKLFF. The CDR3 nucleotides read TGTGCCAGCAGCTTTGGGGACAGGGGTGGGGGATTTGAAAAACTGTTTTTT. The whole variable domain, remainder taken from reference TRBV5-4 and TRBJ1-4, is ETGVTQSPTHLIKTRGQQVTLRCSSQSGHNTVSWYQQALGQGPQFIFQYYREEENGRGNFPPRFSGLQFPNYSSELNVNALELDDSALYLCASSFGDRGGGFEKLFFGSGTQLSVL.